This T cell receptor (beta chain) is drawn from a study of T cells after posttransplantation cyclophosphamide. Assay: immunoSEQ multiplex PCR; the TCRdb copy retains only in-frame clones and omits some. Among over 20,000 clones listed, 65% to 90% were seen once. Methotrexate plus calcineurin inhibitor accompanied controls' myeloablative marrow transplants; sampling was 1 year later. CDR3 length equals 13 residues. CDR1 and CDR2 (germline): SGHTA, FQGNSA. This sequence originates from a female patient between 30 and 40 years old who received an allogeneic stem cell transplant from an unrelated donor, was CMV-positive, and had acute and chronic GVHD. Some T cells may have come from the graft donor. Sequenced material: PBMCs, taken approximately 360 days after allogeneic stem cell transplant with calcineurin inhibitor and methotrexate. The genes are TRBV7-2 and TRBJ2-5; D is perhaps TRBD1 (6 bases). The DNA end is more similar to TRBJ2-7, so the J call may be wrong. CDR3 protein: CASSFAGAYEQYF. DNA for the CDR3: TGTGCCAGCAGCTTCGCAGGGGCCTACGAGCAGTACTTC.